The present T cell receptor beta chain was sequenced within a study of shared clonotypes between healthy human individuals. Trimming left V 6 bases short and J 5 bases short, with 16 bases between. CDR3 length: 14 residues. Germline CDR1 and CDR2: SNHLY and FYNNEI. TCRdb keeps only in-frame clones here, not all; method: immunoSEQ multiplex PCR. The sample has some 2.3 million clones; over 90% are singletons. CD4+ cell separation produced CD45RA+ naive and CD45RA-negative memory subsets. V is TRBV2 and J is TRBJ1-1; the D gene is possibly TRBD1 (6 bases). This clonotype was sampled from a young man in good health. Some clones in this sample may be carry-over from other donors' samples. Sequencing was carried out using naive CD4+ T cells from PBMCs. Subset here: CD45RA+ positively selected. The DNA for the CDR3 is TGTGCCAGCAGGCTGGACAGCGAGGGTACTGAAGCTTTCTTT. Protein: CASRLDSEGTEAFF.